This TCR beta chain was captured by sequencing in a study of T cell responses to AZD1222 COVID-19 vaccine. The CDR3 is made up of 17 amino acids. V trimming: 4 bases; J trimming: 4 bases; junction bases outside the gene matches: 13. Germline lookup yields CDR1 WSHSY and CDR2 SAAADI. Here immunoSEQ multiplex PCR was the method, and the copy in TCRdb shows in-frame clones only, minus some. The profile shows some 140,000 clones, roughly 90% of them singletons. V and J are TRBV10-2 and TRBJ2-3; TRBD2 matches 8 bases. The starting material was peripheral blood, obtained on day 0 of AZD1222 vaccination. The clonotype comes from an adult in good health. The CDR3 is CASSARPGLGFADTQYF. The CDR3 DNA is TGCGCCAGCAGTGCGCGACCGGGACTAGGGTTTGCAGATACGCAGTATTTT.